Here is one T cell receptor beta chain with its context. No antigen is known for it. PCR primers comprised 60 Vbeta and 13 Jbeta primers. Measured with immunoSEQ multiplex PCR; TCRdb has only the in-frame clones, and not every one. Here the sample spans about 56,000 clones, about four fifths being singletons. The data stem from a study of cytomegalovirus exposure and HLA in healthy donors. Study findings and constraints: There were a few CMV-associated chains whose specificity for CMV antigens was confirmed in vitro. According to an earlier analysis, most TCR beta V segments yielded productive rearrangements about 90% or about 30% of the time. An analysis was carried out at a later point. It showed that HLA-associated TCR beta chains were more clonally expanded than equally common non-associated chains. Among immune exposure information, only CMV serostatus was available.

Trimming left V 4 bases short and J 6 bases short, with 11 bases between. CDR3 size: 12 residues. Per germline, CDR1 SGHNT and CDR2 YYREEE (reference sequence). The chain links TRBV5-4 to TRBJ2-7; maybe TRBD2 (5 bases). The sample comprised PBMCs. The clonotype was recovered from a man aged 35-49 years in good health and CMV-seronegative. The CDR3 here is CASSHPAGEQYF. Written as DNA, the CDR3 is TGTGCCAGCAGCCACCCCGCGGGCGAGCAGTACTTC.